The 18 T cell receptor beta chains in this list originate from one sample, sequenced in a study of OX40 agonist ivuxolimab in advanced cancers. Generated by immunoSEQ multiplex PCR, the TCRdb table keeps only in-frame clones and is missing some. The data show roughly 42,000 clones, with over 80% seen just once and about 30% held by the top ten. Material: CD4+ or CD8+ T cells sorted from blood, obtained in a trial of the OX40 agonist ivuxolimab. These receptors all stem from an adult with an advanced solid tumor such as melanoma, head and neck, liver or kidney cancer.

The V gene is TRBV13, the J gene TRBJ2-7, with D perhaps given as TRBD1 or TRBD2 (6 bases each). Germline values: CDR1 PRHDT, CDR2 FYEKMQ (reference sequence). V was clipped by 4 bases and J by 4 bases, with 17 bases between them. This CDR3 comprises 15 residues. The DNA for the CDR3 is TGTGCCAGCAGCTCCCGAGGGGGGAACCTTTACGAGCAGTACTTC. This codes for CASSSRGGNLYEQYF.

The chain employs TRBV7-9 and TRBJ2-4; a possible D gene is TRBD2 (6 bases). CDR1 and CDR2 (germline): SEHNR, FQNEAQ (reference sequence). V lost 2 bases and J lost 3, with 14 bases in between. This CDR3 has 16 amino acids. In DNA form, the CDR3 reads TGTGCCAGCAGCTTAAAAGGCGGGGCAGTCAAAAACATTCAGTACTTC. Encoded protein: CASSLKGGAVKNIQYF.

The chain employs TRBV28 and TRBJ1-3, with TRBD1 as a possible D gene (5 bases). Germline CDR1 reads MDHEN; CDR2 reads SYDVKM. Trimming pared 7 bases from V and 0 bases from J, leaving 16 bases between. The CDR3 runs 16 residues. CDR3: CASTEWDGSSGNTIYF. CDR3 nucleotides: TGTGCCAGCACCGAATGGGACGGGAGCTCTGGAAACACCATATATTTT. Full variable domain (remainder filled in from reference TRBV28 and TRBJ1-3): DVKVTQSSRYLVKRTGEKVFLECVQDMDHENMFWYRQDPGLGLRLIYFSYDVKMKEKGDIPEGYSVSREKKERFSLILESASTNQTSMYLCASTEWDGSSGNTIYFGEGSWLTVV.

This clone appeared once. This rearrangement joins TRBV27 to TRBJ1-3, with 11 positions matching TRBD1. Germline CDR1 MNHEY, CDR2 SMNVEV (reference sequence). This CDR3 has 15 residues. V shed 5 bases, J shed 3 bases, and the junction held 3 bases outside the gene matches. The CDR3 spells CASSRTGGVGNTIYF. The CDR3 coding sequence is TGTGCCAGCAGTCGGACAGGGGGCGTTGGAAACACCATATATTTT.

This clone was seen a few times. The chain joins TRBV4-1 to TRBJ1-3; D gene unclear. This CDR3 region has 15 residues. Germline CDR1 MGHRA, CDR2 YSYEKL. The ends were cut back, 0 bases at V and 4 bases at J, with 10 bases in the middle. CDR3 sequence (DNA): TGCGCCAGCAGCCAAGAATCGGCGGCGGGAAACACCATATATTTT. As protein: CASSQESAAGNTIYF.

V gene TRBV6-1 combines with J gene TRBJ2-7, with D unresolved. The V gene lost 3 bases and the J gene lost 4 bases, with 7 bases spanning the gap. The CDR3 runs 12 residues. CDR1 is MNHNS, CDR2 SASEGT, per germline. In DNA form, the CDR3 reads TGTGCCAGCAGTGATACCGGTTACGAGCAGTACTTC. Its protein product is CASSDTGYEQYF.

The chain uses TRBV7-6 and TRBJ1-1; the D is unclear. The germline gives CDR1 SGHVS, CDR2 FNYEAQ. The CDR3 sequence is 13 residues long. The V end lost 6 bases, the J end lost 1 base, and 9 bases lay between the germline ends. This CDR3 reads CASSYSRNTEAFF. CDR3 nucleotide sequence: TGTGCCAGCAGTTACTCAAGGAACACTGAAGCTTTCTTT. Together with reference TRBV7-6 and TRBJ1-1, the CDR3 gives the full variable domain: GAGVSQSPRYKVTKRGQDVALRCDPISGHVSLYWYRQALGQGPEFLTYFNYEAQQDKSGLPNDRFSAERPEGSISTLTIQRTEQRDSAMYRCASSYSRNTEAFFGQGTRLTVV.

The CDR3 loop reads CASSRAESSYNEQFF. CDR3 nucleotide sequence: TGTGCCAGCAGTCGAGCGGAGAGCTCCTACAATGAGCAGTTCTTC. The chain uses TRBV5-4 and TRBJ2-1, with D tentatively TRBD2 (5 bases). CDR1 is SGHNT and CDR2 is YYREEE in the germline V gene (reference sequence). The V end was cut by 5 bases, the J end by 0 bases, with 12 bases between. This CDR3 is built from 15 residues.

V usage is TRBV4-3 and J usage is TRBJ1-3; 7 bases are a match to TRBD1. Germline V gene lookup returns CDR1 LGHNA and CDR2 YSLEER. This CDR3 is built from 17 residues. J lost 7 bases, V lost 3 bases, and 15 bases had no gene match. CDR3 residues: CASSHDLQGYEGNTIYF. For the CDR3, the DNA is TGCGCCAGCAGCCATGACTTACAGGGGTATGAGGGTAACACCATATATTTT.

The genes are TRBV5-5 and TRBJ2-1; 8 bases map to TRBD1. V gave up 4 bases and J gave up 3 bases; unmatched junction bases: 6. Looked up from germline, CDR1 is SGHKS and CDR2 is YYEKEE (reference sequence). CDR3 size: 15 residues. Here the CDR3 DNA reads TGTGCCAGCAGCGCGACAGGGGCCAGCTACAATGAGCAGTTCTTC. This translates into CASSATGASYNEQFF.

The rearrangement links TRBV6-6 to TRBJ2-3; 7 nucleotides line up with TRBD2. Germline values: CDR1 MNHNY, CDR2 SVGAGI (reference sequence). The CDR3 has 16 residues. V lost 0 bases and J lost 0; bases outside the gene matches: 3. CDR3 DNA sequence: TGTGCCAGCAGTTACTCCACTAGCGCCAGCACAGATACGCAGTATTTT. The encoded protein is CASSYSTSASTDTQYF.

This clone was counted a single time. This sequence joins TRBV25-1 and TRBJ1-2; 9 positions agree with TRBD1. V lost 3 bases to trimming and J lost 3 bases; unmatched junction nucleotides: 2. CDR1 MGHDK and CDR2 SYGVNS come from the germline V gene. This CDR3 contains 14 residues. CDR3 region: CASSETGGDYGYTF. The DNA of the CDR3 is TGTGCCAGCAGTGAGACAGGGGGTGACTATGGCTACACCTTC.

This CDR3 is CASSLEAGVSYEQYF. The DNA of the CDR3 is TGTGCCAGCAGCTTAGAAGCGGGAGTATCCTACGAGCAGTACTTC. This chain joins TRBV7-9 and TRBJ2-7; 8 nucleotides line up with TRBD2. The V and J ends lost 1 base and 1 base, in that order; junction bases with no gene match: 3. Germline V gene data show CDR1 as SEHNR and CDR2 as FQNEAQ (reference sequence). This CDR3 contains 15 residues.

The chain joins TRBV5-1 to TRBJ2-3; 7 nucleotides align to TRBD1. The CDR3 runs to 16 residues. Per germline, CDR1 SGHRS and CDR2 YFSETQ. V dropped 0 bases and J dropped 0; count of bases not matched to a gene: 4. CDR3 DNA: TGCGCCAGCAGCTTGGGACAGGGATCTAGCACAGATACGCAGTATTTT. Protein product: CASSLGQGSSTDTQYF.

The chain carries TRBV5-1 and TRBJ2-1; possibly TRBD2 for D (6 bases). The CDR3 consists of 15 residues. V dropped 0 bases and J dropped 3 bases, with 10 bases sitting between them. Germline V lookup: CDR1 SGHRS, CDR2 YFSETQ. The CDR3 spells CASSLVGEDYNEQFF. The CDR3 DNA is TGCGCCAGCAGCTTGGTAGGGGAGGACTACAATGAGCAGTTCTTC.

The chain is built from TRBV6-5 and TRBJ2-5; no firm D call. The DNA end is a closer match to TRBJ2-7, so the J assignment may be wrong. The CDR3 runs 12 residues. CDR1 is MNHEY and CDR2 is SVGAGI in the germline V gene. The CDR3 DNA sequence: TGTGCCAGCAGGGGTAGCTCCTACGAGCAGTACTTC. This encodes CASRGSSYEQYF.

V and J are TRBV19 and TRBJ2-7; the match to TRBD1 covers 9 bases. This CDR3 is 14 amino acids long. The ends lost 10 bases at V and 3 bases at J; junction bases unmatched: 10. Germline-derived CDR1 and CDR2 are LNHDA and SQIVND (reference sequence). The CDR3 sequence: CAKRKQGAYYEQYF. The CDR3 region has the DNA TGTGCCAAGAGAAAACAGGGGGCCTACTACGAGCAGTACTTC. Using reference TRBV19 and TRBJ2-7 for the parts outside the CDR3, the full variable domain is DGGITQSPKYLFRKEGQNVTLSCEQNLNHDAMYWYRQDPGQGLRLIYYSQIVNDFQKGDIAEGYSVSREKKESFPLTVTSAQKNPTAFYLCAKRKQGAYYEQYFGPGTRLTVT.

This clone is a singleton in its sample. The V call is TRBV9, the J call TRBJ1-1; possible D gene TRBD1, 6 bases. From germline, CDR1 is SGDLS and CDR2 YYNGEE. Deletions cut 2 bases from V and 5 bases from J, with 13 bases between. The CDR3 runs to 14 residues. The CDR3 DNA sequence: TGTGCCAGCAGCGTGGGGGCGCAGGGGACTGAAGCTTTCTTT. Amino acids: CASSVGAQGTEAFF.